This T cell receptor (beta chain) was sequenced during a study of blood T cell repertoires in COVID-19. V lost 3 bases to trimming and J lost 4 bases; unmatched junction nucleotides: 4. CDR1 is SGHRS, CDR2 YFSETQ, per germline. The CDR3 sequence is 15 residues long. Libraries were prepared by immunoSEQ multiplex PCR; TCRdb keeps only in-frame clonotypes and omits some of them. The table lists about 200,000 clones, less than 85% of them singletons. The sequence derives from a man aged 40-50 years who had recovered from COVID-19. This chain connects TRBV5-1 to TRBJ2-2; 9 positions match TRBD2. The sequenced material came from PBMCs or T cells enriched from blood (not recorded which). CDR3 region: CASSSVAGVTGELFF. The CDR3 DNA is TGCGCCAGCAGCTCCGTAGCGGGAGTCACCGGGGAGCTGTTTTTT. The full variable domain, completed using reference TRBV5-1 and TRBJ2-2, is KAGVTQTPRYLIKTRGQQVTLSCSPISGHRSVSWYQQTPGQGLQFLFEYFSETQRNKGNFPGRFSGRQFSNSRSEMNVSTLELGDSALYLCASSSVAGVTGELFFGEGSRLTVL.